Only a few counts were recorded for the clone carrying this T cell receptor (beta chain). No antigen is known for it. At one of its ends the junction is not consistent with the germline gene, which may arise from a read error. Per germline, CDR1 SGHAT and CDR2 FQDESV (reference sequence). This CDR3 comprises 14 residues. PBMCs were collected from a roughly 10 ml volume of fresh peripheral blood. Amplification targeted TCR beta CDR3 regions from RNA transcripts. The HTBI primer set served for first-round RT-PCR of the TCR CDR3. In TCRdb, the multiplex PCR reads were re-called with MiXCR into one record per CDR3 protein. The repertoire includes hundreds of thousands of distinct CDR3 sequences, over 13% of them detected once, and 25% to 30% sits in the top ten. The entry originates in a study of T cells in Graves' hyperthyroidism and ophthalmopathy. Study-wide results and limits: From stable hyperthyroidism, ophthalmopathy was separated by a 13 V-J model. The model predicted ophthalmopathy a median approximately 6.3 months before onset.

The chain has TRBV11-1 and TRBJ2-5; D assignment may be TRBD1 or TRBD2 (5 bases each). The clonotype originates from a man between 50 and 59 years old with Graves' ophthalmopathy. Sequencing was done on a sample of blood. In DNA, the CDR3 is TGTGCCGGCAGCTTACAGCTGGGGGAAGAGACCCAGTACTTC. Protein: CAGSLQLGEETQYF.